These 11 T cell receptor beta chains originate from one sample sequenced in a study of T cell responses to AZD1222 COVID-19 vaccine. Measured with immunoSEQ multiplex PCR; TCRdb has only the in-frame clones, and not every one. The sample has 75,000 to 80,000 clones, roughly 90% seen once. The material sequenced was peripheral blood, taken 28 days after the second AZD1222 dose. These TCRs come from an adult who received the AZD1222 COVID-19 vaccine.

The chain links TRBV28 to TRBJ2-6; D is unresolved. Germline values: CDR1 MDHEN, CDR2 SYDVKM. The CDR3 consists of 17 residues. V lost 0 bases and J 0 bases, leaving 9 bases between the germline ends. This chain's CDR3 is CASSLWSFRSGANVLTF. In nucleotides, the CDR3 is TGTGCCAGCAGTTTATGGTCCTTCCGCTCTGGGGCCAACGTCCTGACTTTC.

The chain links TRBV6-5 to TRBJ1-1; TRBD1 agrees at 7 bases. Germline CDR1 reads MNHEY; CDR2 reads SVGAGI. This CDR3 has 12 residues. The V gene end was trimmed by 10 bases and the J gene end by 6 bases; junction bases not matched to a gene: 8. CDR3 nucleotide sequence: TGTGCCACCTCAAAAGGGGGCCCTGAAGCTTTCTTT. This translates into CATSKGGPEAFF.

The chain joins TRBV15 to TRBJ1-5; perhaps TRBD1 as D (6 bases). This CDR3 spans 14 amino acids. V lost 3 bases, J lost 4 bases, and 10 bases lay in between. The germline gives CDR1 LNHNV, CDR2 YYDKDF (reference sequence). The CDR3 DNA reads TGTGCCACCAGCAGGGGGGCCGGTAATCAGCCCCAGCATTTT. Amino acids: CATSRGAGNQPQHF.

V is TRBV5-6 and J is TRBJ1-3; D may be TRBD1 (6 bases). Germline CDR1 SGHDT, CDR2 YYEEEE. Trimming removed 4 bases from V and 0 bases from J, with 14 bases in between. This CDR3 has 16 amino acids. The CDR3 is CASSRGRGFSGNTIYF. The CDR3 nucleotides are TGTGCCAGCAGCCGGGGGCGGGGATTCTCTGGAAACACCATATATTTT.

V is TRBV6-5 and J is TRBJ2-3, with 7 nucleotides matching TRBD1. Germline CDR1 MNHEY, CDR2 SVGAGI. The CDR3 sequence is 14 residues long. The V segment lost 6 bases and the J segment 3 bases; nucleotides outside the gene matches: 6. CDR3 sequence (DNA): TGTGCCAGCAGACGGGACAGTTTAACAGATACGCAGTATTTT. As protein: CASRRDSLTDTQYF.

The chain recombines TRBV12-3 or TRBV12-4 with TRBJ1-1; D is unresolved. The CDR3 consists of 13 residues. Between the trimmed V and J ends, which lost 1 base and 1 base, there was a span of 4 bases. The CDR3 sequence is CASSLGANTEAFF. CDR3 nucleotides: TGTGCCAGCAGTTTAGGAGCGAACACTGAAGCTTTCTTT.

The J gene is TRBJ2-7, the V gene TRBV28; 9 bases match TRBD1. The CDR3 runs to 15 residues. After removal of 3 bases from V and 5 bases from J, the junction contained 8 bases not matched to a gene. Germline values: CDR1 MDHEN, CDR2 SYDVKM. This CDR3 is CASSFDRGEVDEQYF. Here the CDR3 DNA reads TGTGCCAGCAGTTTCGACAGGGGGGAAGTCGACGAGCAGTACTTC.

The rearrangement uses TRBV7-4 and TRBJ1-5; D perhaps matches TRBD1 (5 bases). Trimming took 5 bases from V and 2 from J, leaving 25 bases between them. There are 19 residues in the CDR3. Germline V gives CDR1 SGHVT, CDR2 SQSDAQ. CDR3 in DNA: TGTGCCAGCAGCGCACCGGGACCCCAGAGCAGGGTTGGCAATCAGCCCCAGCATTTT. Protein product: CASSAPGPQSRVGNQPQHF.

The V call is TRBV5-1, the J call TRBJ1-1; 11 bases match TRBD1. V gave up 4 bases and J gave up 5 bases; unmatched junction bases: 7. The CDR3 contains 15 residues. Germline CDR1 SGHRS, CDR2 YFSETQ. This chain's CDR3 is CASSLRDRGRTEAFF. CDR3 sequence (DNA): TGCGCCAGCAGCCTCCGGGACAGGGGGAGAACTGAAGCTTTCTTT.

The chain has TRBV3-1 (or the pseudogene TRBV3-2) and TRBJ1-6, with 10 bases that match TRBD1. This CDR3 region has 16 residues. Germline CDR1 and CDR2: LGHDT and YNNKEL (reference sequence). The junction had 7 bases not matched to a gene; V was cut back by 2 bases and J by 9 bases. CDR3 coding DNA: TGTGCCAGCAGCCAACGAGGGACAGGGGTTCGTTCACCCCTCCACTTT. Amino acid sequence: CASSQRGTGVRSPLHF.

The V gene is TRBV7-2, the J gene TRBJ1-5; 7 bases agree with TRBD1. The germline V gene has CDR1 SGHTA and CDR2 FQGNSA. The CDR3 sequence is 16 residues long. The junction had 11 bases not matched to a gene; V was cut back by 2 bases and J by 7 bases. The CDR3 DNA sequence: TGTGCCAGCAGCTTAAGTGGGACAGCGGTGGGGCAGCCCCAGCATTTT. This translates into CASSLSGTAVGQPQHF.